A selection of T cell receptor beta chains follows, all from one sample in a study of shared clonotypes between healthy human individuals. Clones were read by immunoSEQ multiplex PCR, and TCRdb kept only the in-frame ones, dropping some. This sample has around 940,000 clones; about three quarters occur once, and the top ten carry around 1.4%. The sequencing sample was made of memory CD4+ T cells sorted from blood. Every receptor here comes from a young man in good health. The CDR3 runs from the conserved cysteine through the conserved F or W. The D gene is left open where the match is weak. For some rows the clone size is stated as once, few or many, or as a class when expanded; others skip it.

j_call,clone_size,d_call,cdr3_length,v_call,cdr3_nt,cdr3_aa
TRBJ2-1,.,TRBD1,13,TRBV6-1,TGTGCCAGCACCAGGACAGGGGTGAATGAGCAGTTCTTC,CASTRTGVNEQFF
TRBJ1-2,.,.,11,TRBV18,TGTGCCAGCTCACCATCGTATGGCTACACCTTC,CASSPSYGYTF
TRBJ1-6,.,.,15,TRBV6-5,TGTGCCAGCAGTTACTCTGGTCAGGGAAGTTCACCCCTCCACTTT,CASSYSGQGSSPLHF
TRBJ2-3,.,TRBD2,13,TRBV10-2,TGCGCCAGCAGGCTAGCGGGGGGTGATACGCAGTATTTT,CASRLAGGDTQYF
TRBJ2-3,.,TRBD2,18,TRBV10-1,TGCGCCAGCAGTGGAGCTAGCGGGGGGGCGCTGGGCACAGATACGCAGTATTTT,CASSGASGGALGTDTQYF
TRBJ2-3,.,.,14,TRBV5-4,TGTGCCAGCAGCGGGCGGGACCGCACAGATACGCAGTATTTT,CASSGRDRTDTQYF
TRBJ1-2,.,.,12,TRBV11-2,TGTGCCAGCAGCCCCGGCCCCGGGGGCTACACCTTC,CASSPGPGGYTF
TRBJ1-6,once,.,15,TRBV6-1,TGTGCCAGCAGTGAAAAGTCGACAGGCCGCTCACCCCTTCACTTT,CASSEKSTGRSPLHF
TRBJ2-7,.,.,12,TRBV7-2,TGTGCCAGTTGTCCGCCCGGGGTCGAGCAGTACTTC,CASCPPGVEQYF
TRBJ1-5,.,.,13,TRBV18,TGTGCCAGCTCACCCGGCAGCAATCAGCCCCAGCATTTT,CASSPGSNQPQHF
TRBJ2-3,.,TRBD2,16,TRBV10-2,TGCGCCAGCAGTCTGAGGGGGACTAGCGTTACCGATACGCAGTATTTT,CASSLRGTSVTDTQYF
TRBJ2-3,once,.,16,TRBV19,TGTGCCAGTAGTGGAGGACAACCTTCTAGCACAGATACGCAGTATTTT,CASSGGQPSSTDTQYF
TRBJ2-1,few,.,15,TRBV5-1,TGCGCCAGCAGCTATCGGACGGACTCCTACAATGAGCAGTTCTTC,CASSYRTDSYNEQFF
TRBJ2-3,.,.,14,TRBV6-6,TGTGCCAGCAGGAGACAGGCGGGGTCAGATACGCAGTATTTT,CASRRQAGSDTQYF
TRBJ2-7,.,TRBD1,14,TRBV18,TGTGCCAGCTCACGGGACAGGGGACCCTACGAGCAGTACTTC,CASSRDRGPYEQYF
TRBJ2-7,.,.,12,TRBV2,TGTGCCAGCAGTATTCAGGGATACGAGCAGTACTTC,CASSIQGYEQYF
TRBJ1-2,.,.,13,TRBV28,TGTGCCAGCAGTTCTGACAGGTCCTATGGCTACACCTTC,CASSSDRSYGYTF
TRBJ2-7,.,TRBD2,16,TRBV15,TGTGCCACCAGCAGACGCAGCGGGGGACTCTCCTACGAGCAGTACTTC,CATSRRSGGLSYEQYF
TRBJ2-1,.,TRBD2,13,TRBV7-9,TGTGCCAGCAGCGTTCTTTTGGGCGGGAGCCAGTTCTTC,CASSVLLGGSQFF
TRBJ2-3,.,TRBD1,14,TRBV2,TGTGCCAGCAGACAGGGGGCGCACACAGATACGCAGTATTTT,CASRQGAHTDTQYF
TRBJ2-5,.,.,13,TRBV6-5,TGTGCCAGCAGTTCAGGTGGGGGAGAGACCCAGTACTTC,CASSSGGGETQYF
TRBJ2-1,.,.,12,TRBV11-2,TGTGCCAGCAGCGCCTCTAGATATCTGGAGTTCTTC,CASSASRYLEFF
TRBJ2-3,.,TRBD1,14,TRBV5-6,TGTGCCAGCAGCATAACAGGGGCTACAGATACGCAGTATTTT,CASSITGATDTQYF
TRBJ1-2,.,.,13,TRBV2,TGTGCCAGCAGTCAACAGGGTGTCTATGGCTACACCTTC,CASSQQGVYGYTF
TRBJ2-6,.,.,15,TRBV14,TGTGCCAGCAGCCCGACCCGCTCTGGGGCCAACGTCCTGACTTTC,CASSPTRSGANVLTF
TRBJ2-6,.,.,13,TRBV27,TGTGCCAGCAGTGTTTCTGGGGCCAACGTCCTGACTTTC,CASSVSGANVLTF
TRBJ2-1,.,.,15,TRBV21-1,TGTGCCAGCAGCAGGAACTGGATGTCCTACAATGAGCAGTTCTTC,CASSRNWMSYNEQFF
TRBJ1-1,.,.,13,TRBV5-1,TGCGCCAGCAGCTTGGGCAGTGGCACTGAAGCTTTCTTT,CASSLGSGTEAFF
TRBJ1-1,.,.,14,TRBV5-1,TGCGCCAGCAGCTTTGGGGGGCCGAACACTGAAGCTTTCTTT,CASSFGGPNTEAFF
TRBJ2-5,.,TRBD2,15,TRBV30,TGTGCCTGGAGTGTACAAGCGGGGGGCCGGGAGACCCAGTACTTC,CAWSVQAGGRETQYF
TRBJ1-3,.,.,16,TRBV2,TGTGCCAGCAGTGAAGGGTTCAGTGGCTCTGGAAACACCATATATTTT,CASSEGFSGSGNTIYF
TRBJ2-7,.,.,12,TRBV30,TGTGCCTGGAGTGCGGTCGAGGCGGAGCAGTACTTC,CAWSAVEAEQYF
TRBJ1-5,.,.,14,TRBV2,TGTGCCAGCAGTGGGATTGGAGGGCATCAGCCCCAGCATTTT,CASSGIGGHQPQHF
TRBJ1-1,.,TRBD1,13,TRBV6-1,TGTGCCAGCAGCTTGACAGGGGACACTGAAGCTTTCTTT,CASSLTGDTEAFF
TRBJ1-4,.,.,18,TRBV27,TGTGCCAGCAGTTACGTCCGGCCATCCGGGGTAACTAATGAAAAACTGTTTTTT,CASSYVRPSGVTNEKLFF
TRBJ2-1,few,TRBD2,13,TRBV30,TGTGCCTGGAGCGAGGTAGCGGGGGGTGGGCAGTTCTTC,CAWSEVAGGGQFF